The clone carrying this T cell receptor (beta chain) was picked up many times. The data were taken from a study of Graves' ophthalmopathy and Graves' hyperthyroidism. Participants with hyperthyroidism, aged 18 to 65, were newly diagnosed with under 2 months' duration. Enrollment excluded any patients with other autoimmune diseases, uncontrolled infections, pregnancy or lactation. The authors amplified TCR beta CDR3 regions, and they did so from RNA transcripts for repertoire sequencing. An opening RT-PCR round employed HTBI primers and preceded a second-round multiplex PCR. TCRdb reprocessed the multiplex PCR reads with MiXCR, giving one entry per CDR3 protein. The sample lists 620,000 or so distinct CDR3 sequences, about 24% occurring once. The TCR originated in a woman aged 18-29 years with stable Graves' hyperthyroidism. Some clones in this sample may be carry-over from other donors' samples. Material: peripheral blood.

CDR3 DNA sequence: TGCAGCGTTGAAGGAGGGTCGGGGTACGAGCAGTACTTC. It translates to CSVEGGSGYEQYF. The genes are TRBV29-1 and TRBJ2-7; the D gene is possibly TRBD2 (5 bases). The CDR3 has 13 amino acids. The germline gives CDR1 SQVTM, CDR2 ANQGSEA. Trimming took off 1 base at V and 4 bases at J, with 11 bases between the two ends.